This is a list of T cell receptor beta chains from one sample in a study of blood T cell repertoires in COVID-19. Sequenced by immunoSEQ multiplex PCR; TCRdb stores in-frame clones only, minus some. The sample records around 70,000 clones, over 75% being singletons. Sequencing was carried out using peripheral blood. These receptors all stem from a woman older than 75 with active or convalescent COVID-19. Both conserved end residues are part of each CDR3. The D gene is left open where the match is weak. Some rows have no size entry. The others give once, few or many, or a class for an expanded clone.

CASSLQGVNNSPLHF	TGTGCCAGCAGCTTACAAGGGGTTAATAATTCACCCCTCCACTTT	-	-	TRBV7-2	TRBJ1-6
CASSPQPGQPYGYTF	TGTGCCAGCAGTCCACAGCCGGGACAACCCTATGGCTACACCTTC	-	-	TRBV2	TRBJ1-2
CASSLGEYSNQPQHF	TGTGCCAGCAGCTTAGGCGAGTATAGCAATCAGCCCCAGCATTTT	few	-	TRBV11-2	TRBJ1-5
CASSYPTGNQPQHF	TGTGCCAGCAGTTACCCGACTGGGAATCAGCCCCAGCATTTT	-	-	TRBV6-2/TRBV6-3	TRBJ1-5
CAWADRGSTEAFF	TGTGCCTGGGCAGACAGGGGGAGCACTGAAGCTTTCTTT	-	TRBD1	TRBV30	TRBJ1-1
CASSQLGGGRGETGELFF	TGTGCCAGCAGCCAATTAGGAGGAGGCCGGGGGGAAACCGGGGAGCTGTTTTTT	-	TRBD2	TRBV3-1/TRBV3-2	TRBJ2-2
CASTQQTGVRNYGYTF	TGTGCCAGCACCCAACAAACAGGGGTGAGGAATTATGGCTACACCTTC	-	TRBD1	TRBV11-2	TRBJ1-2
CASSQKPEGRDGYTF	TGTGCCAGCAGCCAAAAGCCGGAGGGGCGGGATGGCTACACCTTC	-	-	TRBV3-1/TRBV3-2	TRBJ1-2
CATSEAGGLGTQYF	TGTGCCACCAGTGAGGCAGGGGGCCTAGGGACCCAGTACTTC	-	TRBD1	TRBV24-1	TRBJ2-5
CASSVTGIGYTF	TGTGCCAGCAGCGTGACAGGGATTGGCTACACCTTC	-	TRBD1	TRBV5-4	TRBJ1-2
CASSRTGGTKNIQYF	TGTGCCAGCAGTAGGACAGGGGGAACCAAAAACATTCAGTACTTC	-	TRBD1	TRBV14	TRBJ2-4
CASSSRTRISDTQYF	TGTGCCAGCAGCTCCCGGACTAGAATATCGGATACGCAGTATTTT	-	TRBD2	TRBV7-3	TRBJ2-3
CASSYSISGGRNEQFF	TGTGCCAGCAGTTACTCGATAAGCGGGGGTAGGAATGAGCAGTTCTTC	-	TRBD2	TRBV6-2/TRBV6-3	TRBJ2-1
CASSFNLPRVTPADTQYF	TGCGCCAGCAGCTTCAATTTACCTCGGGTGACCCCCGCAGATACGCAGTATTTT	-	-	TRBV5-1	TRBJ2-3
CASNRGADGYTF	TGTGCCAGCAACCGCGGGGCTGATGGCTACACCTTC	-	-	TRBV2	TRBJ1-2
CASSQTLGDYNEQFF	TGTGCCAGCAGCCAGACCCTAGGAGATTACAATGAGCAGTTCTTC	-	-	TRBV11-2	TRBJ2-1
CASSIAGAGLENIQYF	TGTGCCAGTAGTATAGCAGGAGCAGGGCTGGAAAACATTCAGTACTTC	-	-	TRBV19	TRBJ2-4
CASSPPGSSATQYF	TGTGCCAGCAGCCCCCCTGGGAGTAGTGCTACGCAGTATTTT	-	-	TRBV14	TRBJ2-3
CATMPRQGFGQPQHF	TGTGCCACCATGCCCCGACAGGGGTTTGGTCAGCCCCAGCATTTT	-	TRBD1	TRBV19	TRBJ1-5
CASSSGQGVVGGELFF	TGTGCCAGCAGCTCAGGACAGGGAGTCGTCGGCGGGGAGCTGTTTTTT	-	TRBD1	TRBV7-3	TRBJ2-2
CASSYQAMNTEAFF	TGTGCCAGCAGTTACCAGGCTATGAACACTGAAGCTTTCTTT	-	-	TRBV6-2/TRBV6-3	TRBJ1-1
CAWIGQPNTEAFF	TGTGCCTGGATCGGACAACCGAACACTGAAGCTTTCTTT	-	-	TRBV30	TRBJ1-1
CASSWRTGTTSNSPLHF	TGTGCCAGCAGTTGGCGCACCGGGACAACGTCTAATTCACCCCTCCACTTT	-	-	TRBV6-2/TRBV6-3	TRBJ1-6
CASSPWGDGYTF	TGTGCCAGCAGCCCCTGGGGGGATGGCTACACCTTC	-	-	TRBV11-2	TRBJ1-2
CASSPSPQGTYGYTF	TGTGCCAGCTCACCCTCCCCCCAGGGAACCTATGGCTACACCTTC	-	-	TRBV18	TRBJ1-2
CASSFGGGGTGELFF	TGTGCCAGCAGCTTTGGTGGGGGGGGCACCGGGGAGCTGTTTTTT	-	TRBD2	TRBV11-2	TRBJ2-2
CASSLVPEGGELFF	TGTGCCAGCAGCTTGGTGCCCGAGGGCGGGGAGCTGTTTTTT	-	-	TRBV5-6	TRBJ2-2
CASSPGVSGNTIYF	TGCGCCAGCAGCCCCGGTGTCTCTGGAAACACCATATATTTT	-	-	TRBV4-3	TRBJ1-3
CASSLEAVMRRSYNSPLHF	TGTGCCAGCAGCTTAGAAGCGGTTATGAGGCGTTCCTATAATTCACCCCTCCACTTT	once	-	TRBV7-2	TRBJ1-6
CASSSLTSGVNIQYF	TGTGCCAGCAGCTCCCTGACTAGCGGAGTAAACATTCAGTACTTC	-	TRBD2	TRBV7-2	TRBJ2-4
CAWSPKDYQGNEKLFF	TGTGCCTGGAGTCCGAAGGACTATCAAGGGAATGAAAAACTGTTTTTT	-	-	TRBV30	TRBJ1-4
CASGVSSGVNEQFF	TGTGCCAGCGGGGTGTCTAGCGGGGTTAATGAGCAGTTCTTC	-	TRBD2	TRBV7-8	TRBJ2-1
CASRDRVAETQYF	TGTGCCAGCAGAGACAGGGTCGCTGAGACCCAGTACTTC	-	TRBD1	TRBV28	TRBJ2-5
CASSRAGGTYNGYTF	TGTGCCAGCAGTAGAGCGGGGGGTACATATAATGGCTACACCTTC	-	-	TRBV27	TRBJ1-2
CASSPYLRRETQYF	TGCGCCAGCAGCCCGTATTTACGGCGGGAGACCCAGTACTTC	-	-	TRBV4-3	TRBJ2-5
CASSPSGAGGPHEQYF	TGCGCCAGCAGCCCAAGTGGGGCGGGGGGGCCCCACGAGCAGTACTTC	few	TRBD2	TRBV4-3	TRBJ2-7
CASRDRVNTGELFF	TGTGCCAGCAGGGACAGGGTTAACACCGGGGAGCTGTTTTTT	-	TRBD1	TRBV2	TRBJ2-2
CASNRGTEAFF	TGTGCCAGCAACAGGGGAACTGAAGCTTTCTTT	-	TRBD1	TRBV7-9	TRBJ1-1
CASSLGQGRFGPQHF	TGTGCCAGCAGTTTGGGGCAGGGGCGTTTCGGGCCCCAGCATTTT	few	-	TRBV27	TRBJ1-5